This paragraph reports one T cell receptor beta chain. Its antigen is unknown. These data come from a study of vaccination and CD4 T cells after COVID-19. The treatment here: approximately 11-day PBMC culture with coronavirus spike peptide pools or control peptides (ViraFEST assay). Peptide-pool expansion of antigen-specific T cells preceded TCR sequencing in ViraFEST. Cultures of PBMCs, a few million per well, were set up with around 10 IU/ml IL-2 and 8 to 10 ug/ml peptide pools. Half the growth medium was swapped for new IL-2 medium on days 3 and 7. CDR3 length equals 13 residues. Trimming removed 2 bases from V and 6 bases from J, with 10 bases in between. Germline V gene lookup returns CDR1 MNHEY and CDR2 SVGEGT. Cultured CD4+ T-cell DNA underwent Oncomine TCR Beta short-read sequencing. Genomic DNA was extracted from cultured CD4+ T cells. TCRdb reanalysed the PCR reads using MiXCR and keeps one entry per CDR3 protein. This table has some 25,000 distinct CDR3 sequences, around 62% appearing once.

V usage is TRBV6-2 or TRBV6-3 and J usage is TRBJ1-1; no clear D. This clonotype was sampled from a human donor who had recovered from COVID-19. Specimen: CD4+ T cells from blood, cultured in vitro. The CDR3 protein is CASSYGRESEAFF. The DNA of the CDR3 is TGTGCCAGCAGTTACGGTAGGGAATCTGAAGCTTTCTTT.